This record covers a single T cell receptor beta chain. This sample was taken from a study of blood T cell repertoires in COVID-19. Study in general: Acute-phase and convalescent COVID-19 samples originated in the United States, Italy and Spain.

This table comes from immunoSEQ multiplex PCR, and its TCRdb copy is limited to in-frame clones, with some not included. The profile shows 490,000 or so clones, roughly nine tenths of them singletons. Recruits, aged about 18 to 100 years, lived in roughly 22 US areas. Assignments of participants to cohorts depended upon their own reported clinical history. Donors in Cohort 3 counted as recovered after two negative PCRs, clearance, or symptom resolution. V lost 3 bases and J 6 bases, leaving 9 bases between the germline ends. Germline V CDR1 and CDR2: SQVTM, ANQGSEA. This CDR3 has 11 residues. The chain couples TRBV29-1 to TRBJ2-7; D is ambiguous. The clonotype comes from a woman in her sixties who had recovered from COVID-19. What was sequenced was PBMCs or T cells enriched from blood (not recorded which). The CDR3 region is CSVEHRSEQYF. In DNA form, the CDR3 reads TGCAGCGTTGAGCATAGGAGCGAGCAGTACTTC.